The 19 T cell receptor beta chains below all came from one sample that was sequenced in a study of shared clonotypes between healthy human individuals. Here immunoSEQ multiplex PCR was the method, and the copy in TCRdb shows in-frame clones only, minus some. The data contain roughly 1,000,000 clones, 78% of them singletons. Material for sequencing was memory CD4+ T cells from PBMCs. Subset: CD45RA-negative fraction. Every receptor here comes from a man younger than 30 in good health. Some clones in this sample may be carry-over from other donors' samples.

This chain joins TRBV7-2 and TRBJ1-3; the D is unclear. Looked up from germline, CDR1 is SGHTA and CDR2 is FQGNSA. The CDR3 is made up of 14 amino acids. V shed 5 bases and J shed 4 bases, with 12 bases lying between them. Here the CDR3 reads CASSRGGVGNTIYF. CDR3 DNA sequence: TGTGCCAGCAGCCGTGGTGGCGTAGGAAACACCATATATTTT.

The count of this clone is one. The chain has TRBV14 and TRBJ2-7; D uncertain. The germline V gene has CDR1 SGHDN and CDR2 FVKESK. Deletions cut 1 base from V and 4 bases from J, with 8 bases between. There are 13 residues in the CDR3. The CDR3 nucleotides read TGTGCCAGCAGCCAAGGATGGGGTTACGAGCAGTACTTC. This translates into CASSQGWGYEQYF.

The V gene is TRBV25-1, the J gene TRBJ2-5; D is possibly TRBD1 (6 bases). The DNA end is more similar to TRBJ2-7, so the J call may be wrong. CDR1 and CDR2 from the germline V gene are MGHDK and SYGVNS. The CDR3 is 13 amino acids. The CDR3 DNA reads as TGTGCCAGCAGTGGGGCCAGGGGCACCGAGCAGTACTTC. It specifies CASSGARGTEQYF.

The CDR3 sequence: CASVRSGTNYGYTF. The CDR3 coding sequence is TGTGCCAGCGTAAGGAGCGGGACTAACTATGGCTACACCTTC. This sequence joins TRBV9 and TRBJ1-2; D ambiguous. Germline assignment: CDR1 SGDLS and CDR2 YYNGEE. CDR3 size: 14 residues. V was pared by 7 bases and J by 0 bases, with 13 bases between.

The chain has TRBV21-1 and TRBJ2-1; the table's D call of TRBD2 was not tested on the DNA. TRBV21-1 corresponds to a pseudogene. The CDR3 length is 16 residues. The DNA of the CDR3 is TGTGCCAGCAGCCCCTCGGTTAGCGGGAGTGGTAATGAGCAGTTCTTC. Amino acid sequence: CASSPSVSGSGNEQFF.

About this clone: At the DNA level, this CDR3 is encoded by other sequences in the same sample as well. V and J are TRBV2 and TRBJ2-7, with a tentative D call TRBD1 (5 bases). The CDR3 spans 13 residues. V lost 4 bases and J 2 bases, leaving 9 bases between the germline ends. Looked up from germline, CDR1 is SNHLY and CDR2 is FYNNEI. The CDR3 nucleotides read TGTGCCAGCAGTGTCGGCAGGGCCTACGAGCAGTACTTC. This translates into CASSVGRAYEQYF.

This clone was seen more than once but under ten times. The rearrangement joins TRBV28 to TRBJ2-1; maybe TRBD2 (6 bases). The CDR3 extends over 13 amino acids. The germline CDR1 and CDR2 sequences are MDHEN and SYDVKM. The V end was cut by 2 bases, the J end by 8 bases, with 10 bases between. CDR3 in amino acids: CASSLLAKDEQFF. CDR3 in DNA: TGTGCCAGCAGTTTACTAGCGAAGGATGAGCAGTTCTTC.

This clone has more than one count but fewer than ten. V usage is TRBV28 and J usage is TRBJ2-3, with 8 nucleotides matching TRBD1. V trimming: 1 base; J trimming: 3 bases; junction bases outside the gene matches: 6. There are 16 residues in the CDR3. Per the germline V gene, CDR1 is MDHEN and CDR2 is SYDVKM. CDR3 nucleotides: TGTGCCAGCAGTTTATTACTACAGGGGGGAACAGATACGCAGTATTTT. It yields the protein CASSLLLQGGTDTQYF.

V and J are TRBV4-1 and TRBJ2-7; 9 bases line up with TRBD2. Per the germline V gene, CDR1 is MGHRA and CDR2 is YSYEKL. With V trimmed by 4 bases and J by 4 bases, 17 bases remained unmatched. The CDR3 has 18 amino acids. This chain's CDR3 is CASSLRGSTSGSYYEQYF. DNA of the CDR3: TGCGCCAGCAGCCTACGAGGATCTACTAGCGGGTCGTATTACGAGCAGTACTTC.

The chain links TRBV28 to TRBJ2-7, with 11 bases fitting TRBD2. Germline V CDR1 and CDR2: MDHEN, SYDVKM. This CDR3 spans 14 amino acids. The J segment lost 3 bases and the V segment lost 8 bases, leaving 6 bases of the junction unmatched. The DNA of the CDR3 is TGTGCCAGCTACGGGACTAGCGGCTTCTACGAGCAGTACTTC. Translated: CASYGTSGFYEQYF.

The rearrangement uses TRBV5-6 and TRBJ1-2; tentatively, D is TRBD1 (5 bases). CDR1 and CDR2 (germline): SGHDT, YYEEEE. This CDR3 contains 16 residues. V lost 4 bases and J lost 4, with 20 bases in between. In nucleotides, the CDR3 is TGTGCCAGCAGCGCCCGACTGAGGGGTAATAGCTATGGCTACACCTTC. Translated, it gives CASSARLRGNSYGYTF.

CDR3 loop: CASSPGGRIYEQYF. The CDR3 nucleotides are TGTGCCAGCAGCCCCGGGGGGAGAATCTACGAGCAGTACTTC. This chain uses TRBV28 with TRBJ2-7; 7 nucleotides agree with TRBD2. CDR1 is MDHEN, CDR2 SYDVKM, per germline. CDR3 length: 14 amino acids. V dropped 6 bases and J dropped 3; count of bases not matched to a gene: 8.

This clone was picked up a small number of times. The chain uses TRBV4-3 and TRBJ2-3; 7 bases fit TRBD1. Germline trimming cut 1 base from V and 2 bases from J; bases unmatched to any gene: 3. Per the germline V gene, CDR1 is LGHNA and CDR2 is YSLEER. The CDR3 has 15 residues. Here the CDR3 reads CASSQVGQVTDTQYF. CDR3 DNA: TGCGCCAGCAGCCAAGTTGGACAGGTCACAGATACGCAGTATTTT.

The rearrangement joins TRBV7-2 to TRBJ1-1; TRBD1 agrees at 12 bases. The germline V gene has CDR1 SGHTA and CDR2 FQGNSA. The CDR3 consists of 15 residues. The ends lost 5 bases at V and 5 bases at J; junction bases unmatched: 6. CDR3 protein: CASSPGQGAGTEAFF. CDR3 in DNA: TGTGCCAGCAGCCCGGGACAGGGGGCCGGAACTGAAGCTTTCTTT.

Comments on this clone: This likely reflects a read error, since a far larger clone is one base away. This chain uses TRBV30 with TRBJ1-2, with a possible D match to TRBD1 (5 bases). The CDR3 contains 14 residues. Germline V gives CDR1 GTSNPN, CDR2 SVGIG (reference sequence). V lost 2 bases, J lost 4 bases, and 14 bases lay in between. CDR3 DNA: TGTGCCTGGAGTATAGGGGAAGGTCCCTATGGCTACACCTTC. This gives the protein CAWSIGEGPYGYTF.

The rearrangement uses TRBV7-2 and TRBJ2-5, with D perhaps matching TRBD2 (5 bases). The CDR3 sequence is 14 residues long. Trimming left V 1 base short and J 5 bases short, with 11 bases between. Germline assignment: CDR1 SGHTA and CDR2 FQGNSA. This CDR3 is CASSLELVAETQYF. CDR3 bases: TGTGCCAGCAGCTTAGAACTAGTCGCGGAGACCCAGTACTTC.

This clone was recorded many times. In the same sample, other DNA sequences code for this CDR3. DNA of the CDR3: TGTGCCAGCAGTCTAGGGACCTTACCCTACGAGCAGTACTTC. Translation: CASSLGTLPYEQYF. This chain links TRBV28 with TRBJ2-7; D is possibly TRBD1 or TRBD2 (5 bases each). Trimming removed 5 bases at V and 2 bases at J, with 13 bases between. CDR1 is MDHEN, CDR2 SYDVKM, per germline. The CDR3 consists of 14 residues. Filled out from reference TRBV28 and TRBJ2-7, the complete variable domain reads DVKVTQSSRYLVKRTGEKVFLECVQDMDHENMFWYRQDPGLGLRLIYFSYDVKMKEKGDIPEGYSVSREKKERFSLILESASTNQTSMYLCASSLGTLPYEQYFGPGTRLTVT.

As to this clone: The same CDR3 also results from other DNA sequences found in this sample. This sequence joins TRBV29-1 and TRBJ1-1; D perhaps matches TRBD1 (6 bases). Germline V CDR1 and CDR2: SQVTM, ANQGSEA. With 5 bases removed from V and 0 bases from J, the gap between germline ends came to 10 bases. The CDR3 covers 13 residues. In nucleotides, the CDR3 is TGCAGCGTTCTAGGACAGCTGAACACTGAAGCTTTCTTT. This translates into CSVLGQLNTEAFF.

The chain is built from TRBV7-9 and TRBJ2-7; 12 nucleotides agree with TRBD2. The CDR3 totals 14 residues. From germline, CDR1 is SEHNR and CDR2 FQNEAQ (reference sequence). V shed 5 bases and J 6 bases; nucleotides not matched to a gene: 5. This CDR3 reads CASSNLAGGLEQYF. The CDR3 DNA is TGTGCCAGCAGCAACCTAGCGGGAGGGCTCGAGCAGTACTTC.